The clone carrying this T cell receptor beta chain was detected only a few times. Its antigen is unidentified. V was trimmed by 10 bases and J by 5 bases, leaving 13 bases between them. The CDR3 extends over 12 amino acids. From germline, CDR1 is SGHRS and CDR2 YFSETQ. Among the participants, healthy controls were blood bank volunteers in Maryland, USA. This sample stems from a study of neurological immune-mediated disorders. Findings and limits, study-wide: No expanded-clone CDR3 amino acid sequence recurred across subjects, suggesting private TCR-beta repertoires.

The cDNA came from 5'RACE, which used 10-nucleotide random UMIs. TCRdb reprocessed the 5' RACE reads with MiXCR, giving one entry per CDR3 protein. The table lists under 90,000 distinct CDR3 sequences, about 9% of them singletons, with 1.5% to 2% in the top ten. This TCR was sampled from a man aged 50-60 years in good health. The chain employs TRBV5-1 and TRBJ2-1; D remains ambiguous. Material: PBMCs. For the CDR3, the DNA is TGCGCCGCCAGAACGGGCCACAATGAGCAGTTCTTC. Protein sequence: CAARTGHNEQFF.